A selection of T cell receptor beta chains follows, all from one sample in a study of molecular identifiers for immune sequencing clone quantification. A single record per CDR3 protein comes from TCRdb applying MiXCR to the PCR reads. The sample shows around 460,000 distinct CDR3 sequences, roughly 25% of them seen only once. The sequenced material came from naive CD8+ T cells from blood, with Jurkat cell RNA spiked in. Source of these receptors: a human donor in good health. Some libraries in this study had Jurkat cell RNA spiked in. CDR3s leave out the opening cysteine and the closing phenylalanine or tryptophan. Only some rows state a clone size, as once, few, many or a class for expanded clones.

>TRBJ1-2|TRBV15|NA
ATSSDRILGYGYT
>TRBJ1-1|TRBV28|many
ASSLRGLNTEAF
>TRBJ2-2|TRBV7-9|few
ASSLGQTTGELF
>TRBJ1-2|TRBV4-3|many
ASSQDMNNAYGYT
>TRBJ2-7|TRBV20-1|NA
SARPPSGGLEDAQY
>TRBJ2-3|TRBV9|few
ASSGAGTSGFTDTQY
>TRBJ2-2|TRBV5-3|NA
AISPRWRDRGNTGELF
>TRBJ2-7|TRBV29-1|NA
SVVGVPGQGADKFEQY
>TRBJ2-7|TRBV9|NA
ASSVGPDTYEQY
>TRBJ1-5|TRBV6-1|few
ASRERQGRQPQH
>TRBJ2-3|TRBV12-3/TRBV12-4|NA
ASSSAGGPVSADTQY
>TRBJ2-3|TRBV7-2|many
ASSLAEGQVDTQY
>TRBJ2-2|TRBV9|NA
ASSPDRVPGELF
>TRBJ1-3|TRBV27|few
ASSTGAGNTIY
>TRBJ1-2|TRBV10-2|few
ASNKDSGQRVQLNYGYT
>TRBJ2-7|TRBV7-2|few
ASSTRTGSSYEQY
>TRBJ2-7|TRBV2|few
ASSTLDSSYEQY
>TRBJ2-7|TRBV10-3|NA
AISESYISYEQY
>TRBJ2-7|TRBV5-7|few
ASSRPDYKLDEQY
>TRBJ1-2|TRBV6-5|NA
ASRGREYGYT
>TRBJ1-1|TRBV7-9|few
ASRTTVGGLYTEAF
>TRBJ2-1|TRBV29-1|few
SGQGDVQRTYNEQF
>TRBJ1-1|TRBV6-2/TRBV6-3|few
ASRPDRMEAF
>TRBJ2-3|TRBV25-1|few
ASGGELAGLTDTQY
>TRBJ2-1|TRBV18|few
ASSPEPHEQF
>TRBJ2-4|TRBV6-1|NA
ASSEAQSGIYIQY
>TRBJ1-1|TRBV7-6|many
ASSETGGAGTEAF
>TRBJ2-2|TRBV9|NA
ASTRGTANTGELF
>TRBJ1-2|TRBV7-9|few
ASRGSPQGYT
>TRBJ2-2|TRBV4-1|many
ASSQGQGRGTGELF
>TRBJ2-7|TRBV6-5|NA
ASSLASGRLDYEQY
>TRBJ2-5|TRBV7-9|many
ASGIWEETQY
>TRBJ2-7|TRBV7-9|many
ASSSRTGAEQY